This record concerns one T cell receptor (beta chain) sequence. Its antigen remains unknown. The sample is drawn from a study of shared clonotypes between healthy human individuals. Study-wide results and caveats: Rarefaction showed that sequencing of sorted subsets was incomplete (despite large depth). Estimated clonotype richness was generally higher in naive than memory subsets. The study sampled only blood, and tissue repertoires likely differ.

Germline CDR1 reads SGHNT; CDR2 reads YENEEA. CDR3 size: 12 residues. Replicate PCRs from sorted subsets contained approximately 190 ng DNA, which is around 30,000 T cell genomes. Assay used: immunoSEQ multiplex PCR; TCRdb lists only in-frame clones, some missing. Of 2.3 million or so clones detected, approximately 93% appear once; the ten largest clones hold approximately 0.4%. Sequenced: naive CD4+ T cells from PBMCs. Subset denoted: CD45RA+ positively selected. The chain links TRBV11-3 to TRBJ2-2; unclear D gene. This clonotype was obtained from a man aged 18 to 30 in good health. Some clones in this sample may be carry-over from other donors' samples. CDR3 amino acids: CATKGNTGELFF. The CDR3 DNA follows: TGTGCAACCAAGGGGAACACCGGGGAGCTGTTTTTT.